One and the same sample provided the 20 T cell receptor beta chains below, sequenced in a study of blood T cell repertoires in COVID-19. Assay used: immunoSEQ multiplex PCR; TCRdb lists only in-frame clones, some missing. The data hold 97,000 or so clones, with roughly 86% observed a single time. Input material: peripheral blood. Receptor source: a middle-aged man with active or convalescent COVID-19.

This chain's CDR3 is CASSLGLPPVETQYF. In DNA form, the CDR3 reads TGCGCCAGCAGCTTGGGACTACCTCCGGTGGAGACCCAGTACTTC. The chain links TRBV5-1 to TRBJ2-5, with D possibly TRBD2 on 5 matching bases. CDR1 and CDR2 (germline): SGHRS, YFSETQ. With 0 bases removed from V and 5 bases from J, the gap between germline ends came to 14 bases. The CDR3 sequence is 15 residues long.

The V and J genes are TRBV19 and TRBJ1-1; no clear D. V shed 0 bases and J shed 3 bases, with 5 bases lying between them. Germline V gene data show CDR1 as LNHDA and CDR2 as SQIVND (reference sequence). The CDR3 runs to 13 residues. CDR3 in amino acids: CASSIDRDTEAFF. The CDR3 DNA sequence: TGTGCCAGTAGTATAGACCGGGACACTGAAGCTTTCTTT.

The chain combines TRBV10-3 with TRBJ1-1; 7 positions agree with TRBD1. The V and J ends lost 6 bases and 2 bases, in that order; junction bases with no gene match: 6. Germline CDR1 is ENHRY and CDR2 is SYGVKD. This CDR3 comprises 14 residues. The DNA of the CDR3 is TGTGCCATCAGGGAGGGGGCGTCCAACACTGAAGCTTTCTTT. This translates into CAIREGASNTEAFF.

The chain combines TRBV9 with TRBJ2-5; tentatively, D is TRBD1 (5 bases). Trimming removed 4 bases at V and 2 bases at J, with 15 bases between. Per the germline V gene, CDR1 is SGDLS and CDR2 is YYNGEE. CDR3 length: 15 residues. The CDR3 bases are TGTGCCAGCAGCCCGAGTCTGAAGGGGCAAGAGACCCAGTACTTC. Translation: CASSPSLKGQETQYF.

V is TRBV12-3 or TRBV12-4 and J is TRBJ1-5; D unresolved. V lost 2 bases and J 7 bases, leaving 9 bases between the germline ends. The CDR3 spans 13 residues. The DNA of the CDR3 is TGTGCCAGCAGTTTACCGACTGGACAGCCCCAGCATTTT. It specifies CASSLPTGQPQHF.

This chain connects TRBV12-5 to TRBJ2-3; the D is unclear. This CDR3 spans 17 amino acids. V lost 0 bases and J 1 base, leaving 14 bases between the germline ends. Germline V gives CDR1 LGHNT, CDR2 FRNRAP. The CDR3 nucleotides read TGTGCTAGTGGTTTGGTACGCCCGGGTTGGGGCACAGATACGCAGTATTTT. This encodes CASGLVRPGWGTDTQYF.

This clone was seen only a few times. The CDR3: CASSHRQGSSPLHF. The CDR3 DNA reads as TGTGCCAGCAGCCACCGACAGGGGAGTTCACCCCTCCACTTT. This chain connects TRBV3-1 (or the pseudogene TRBV3-2) to TRBJ1-6, with 8 positions matching TRBD1. V was pared by 3 bases and J by 9 bases, with 4 bases of the junction left unmatched. This CDR3 has 14 residues. Germline CDR1 reads LGHDT; CDR2 reads YNNKEL (reference sequence).

The V gene is TRBV4-1, the J gene TRBJ2-2, with D uncertain. Germline V CDR1 and CDR2: MGHRA, YSYEKL. The CDR3 consists of 13 residues. V lost 4 bases to trimming and J lost 3 bases, with 6 bases between them. The CDR3 DNA sequence: TGCGCCAGCAGCCCCCTAGACACCGGGGAGCTGTTTTTT. Translating it yields CASSPLDTGELFF.

In DNA form, the CDR3 reads TGCGCCAGCAGCTTGGGGCAGTTCAATCAGCCCCAGCATTTT. Protein product: CASSLGQFNQPQHF. The rearrangement uses TRBV5-1 and TRBJ1-5, with D unresolved. The germline V gene encodes CDR1 SGHRS and CDR2 YFSETQ. The CDR3 is 14 residues long. The V end was cut by 0 bases, the J end by 3 bases, with 7 bases between.

The gene calls are TRBV2 and TRBJ1-5; 8 bases are shared with TRBD1. The V gene's germline CDR1 is SNHLY and CDR2 FYNNEI. This CDR3 is built from 14 residues. J gave up 4 bases and V 7 bases, and 6 bases lay outside the gene matches. As DNA, the CDR3 is TGTGCCAGCACCGGACAGGGACGGAATCAGCCCCAGCATTTT. It encodes CASTGQGRNQPQHF.

The rearrangement uses TRBV7-3 and TRBJ2-3; tentative D call: TRBD1 (5 bases). The CDR3 runs 15 residues. With 1 base removed from V and 2 bases from J, the gap between germline ends came to 10 bases. In germline, CDR1 is SGHTA, CDR2 FQGTGA. The CDR3 nucleotides read TGTGCCAGCAGCTTAATGGGGCGGACCACAGATACGCAGTATTTT. Amino acids: CASSLMGRTTDTQYF. Full variable domain (rest looked up from reference TRBV7-3 and TRBJ2-3): GAGVSQTPSNKVTEKGKYVELRCDPISGHTALYWYRQSLGQGPEFLIYFQGTGAADDSGLPNDRFFAVRPEGSVSTLKIQRTERGDSAVYLCASSLMGRTTDTQYFGPGTRLTVL.

This clone showed up just a few times. The chain employs TRBV5-6 and TRBJ2-7, with 8 bases aligning to TRBD2. This CDR3 comprises 15 residues. The trim removed 5 bases at V and 2 bases at J, leaving 9 bases unmatched. Germline CDR1 reads SGHDT; CDR2 reads YYEEEE. The CDR3 loop reads CASSRPAGGTYEQYF. DNA of the CDR3: TGTGCCAGCAGTCGCCCTGCGGGGGGCACCTACGAGCAGTACTTC.

The chain is built from TRBV18 and TRBJ1-3; D remains ambiguous. The germline V gene has CDR1 KGHSH and CDR2 LQKENI. Trimming pared 4 bases from V and 0 bases from J, leaving 10 bases between. This CDR3 has 15 residues. This CDR3 is CASSLREDSGNTIYF. For the CDR3, the DNA is TGTGCCAGCTCACTCCGGGAAGACTCTGGAAACACCATATATTTT. The whole variable domain, remainder taken from reference TRBV18 and TRBJ1-3, is NAGVMQNPRHLVRRRGQEARLRCSPMKGHSHVYWYRQLPEEGLKFMVYLQKENIIDESGMPKERFSAEFPKEGPSILRIQQVVRGDSAAYFCASSLREDSGNTIYFGEGSWLTVV.

The chain has TRBV10-1 and TRBJ1-6; D unclear. From germline, CDR1 is WNHNN and CDR2 SYGVQD (reference sequence). The V end lost 2 bases, the J end lost 7 bases, and 3 bases lay between the germline ends. The CDR3 is made up of 12 amino acids. CDR3 nucleotides: TGCGCCAGCAGTGAGCTGAATTCACCCCTCCACTTT. Translated: CASSELNSPLHF.

The rearrangement links TRBV28 to TRBJ2-7; TRBD1 matches 10 bases. The CDR3 runs to 15 residues. The V and J ends lost 6 bases and 2 bases, in that order; junction bases with no gene match: 7. Germline assignment: CDR1 MDHEN and CDR2 SYDVKM. The CDR3 is CASSRGQGTTYEQYF. CDR3 nucleotide sequence: TGTGCCAGCAGCCGGGGACAGGGGACCACCTACGAGCAGTACTTC.

In its sample, this clone was seen a few times. The J gene is TRBJ2-1, the V gene TRBV11-1; D may be TRBD2 (5 bases). The V gene's germline CDR1 is SGHAT and CDR2 FQDESV (reference sequence). V was trimmed by 2 bases and J by 7 bases, leaving 6 bases between them. The CDR3 is 12 amino acids. CDR3 DNA: TGTGCCAGCAGCTTAAAGCGGAATGAGCAGTTCTTC. Translation gives CASSLKRNEQFF.

The chain employs TRBV7-7 and TRBJ2-1; 14 bases fit TRBD2. The V gene's germline CDR1 is SSHAT and CDR2 FNYEAQ (reference sequence). Trimming removed 5 bases from V and 7 bases from J; junction bases left unmatched: 7. The CDR3 extends over 16 amino acids. The CDR3 DNA is TGTGCCAGCAGCCAGACTAGCGGGGGGGCTAGGAATGAGCAGTTCTTC. Amino acid sequence: CASSQTSGGARNEQFF.

This clone was seen just once. The chain combines TRBV3-1 (or the pseudogene TRBV3-2) with TRBJ2-2; 8 bases agree with TRBD2. The V gene end was trimmed by 4 bases and the J gene end by 7 bases; junction bases not matched to a gene: 11. The CDR3 runs 16 residues. CDR1 is LGHDT, CDR2 YNNKEL, per germline (reference sequence). The CDR3 is CASSRPGAGVDGELFF. The CDR3 DNA reads as TGTGCCAGCAGCCGCCCTGGAGCGGGGGTGGACGGGGAGCTGTTTTTT.

CDR3 in amino acids: CASSTTGMNTEAFF. The CDR3 DNA reads TGCGCCAGCAGCACGACAGGGATGAACACTGAAGCTTTCTTT. The chain is built from TRBV5-1 and TRBJ1-1; TRBD1 matches 7 bases. The CDR3 is 14 residues long. In germline, CDR1 is SGHRS, CDR2 YFSETQ. Trimming cost V 4 bases and J 0 bases; bases outside gene matches: 3.

The gene calls are TRBV27 and TRBJ1-1; TRBD1 aligns across 7 bases. CDR3 length equals 14 residues. The J segment lost 6 bases and the V segment lost 5 bases, leaving 9 bases of the junction unmatched. Germline lookup yields CDR1 MNHEY and CDR2 SMNVEV (reference sequence). This CDR3 reads CASSRTGPAAEAFF. In DNA form, the CDR3 reads TGTGCCAGCAGTCGGACAGGACCTGCCGCTGAAGCTTTCTTT.